The 25 T cell receptor beta chains presented below share a single source sample, sequenced in a study of T cell responses to AZD1222 COVID-19 vaccine. Clones were read by immunoSEQ multiplex PCR, and TCRdb kept only the in-frame ones, dropping some. The sample has approximately 80,000 clones, roughly 88% seen once. The specimen comprised peripheral blood, sampled 28 days after the second AZD1222 dose. These receptors all come from an adult who received the AZD1222 COVID-19 vaccine.

This clone appeared a few times. V is TRBV27 and J is TRBJ2-1; possible D gene TRBD1, 7 bases. The V gene lost 5 bases and the J gene lost 9 bases, with 17 bases spanning the gap. Germline values: CDR1 MNHEY, CDR2 SMNVEV (reference sequence). The CDR3 is 14 residues long. The CDR3 bases are TGTGCCAGCAGTCAGGGGGGAAGCTTCTCTGAGCAGTTCTTC. Translation: CASSQGGSFSEQFF.

J is TRBJ1-2 and V is TRBV6-6; 8 nucleotides line up with TRBD1. The CDR3 loop spans 14 amino acids. CDR1 is MNHNY, CDR2 SVGAGI, per germline (reference sequence). Trimming at V came to 0 bases and at J to 8 bases, leaving 5 bases not matched to a gene. CDR3 residues: CASSYSGTGGGYTF. The DNA of the CDR3 is TGTGCCAGCAGTTACTCGGGGACAGGCGGGGGCTACACCTTC.

The V and J genes are TRBV10-3 and TRBJ2-1; 7 bases are shared with TRBD1. The germline gives CDR1 ENHRY, CDR2 SYGVKD. With V trimmed by 7 bases and J by 7 bases, 16 bases remained unmatched. The CDR3 is 16 amino acids. In DNA form, the CDR3 reads TGTGCCATCAATAGGGACAGCCGGATTGGTGGGAATGAGCAGTTCTTC. Its translation is CAINRDSRIGGNEQFF.

This sequence joins TRBV5-1 and TRBJ2-3, with TRBD2 matching 11 bases. This CDR3 is built from 16 residues. Germline V gene lookup returns CDR1 SGHRS and CDR2 YFSETQ. The V segment lost 1 base and the J segment 4 bases; nucleotides outside the gene matches: 5. This CDR3 is CASSLIAGGPADTQYF. In DNA form, the CDR3 reads TGCGCCAGCAGCTTGATAGCGGGGGGGCCCGCAGATACGCAGTATTTT.

DNA of the CDR3: TGCGCCAGCAGCCAAGAGGGACAGGGGGACCGGGAAAAACTGTTTTTT. It is translated as CASSQEGQGDREKLFF. The chain employs TRBV4-1 and TRBJ1-4; 11 bases fit TRBD1. Trimming cost V 0 bases and J 8 bases; bases outside gene matches: 5. CDR1 and CDR2 (germline): MGHRA, YSYEKL. The CDR3 is made up of 16 amino acids.

The gene calls are TRBV10-1 and TRBJ1-4; 9 bases match TRBD1. CDR1 is WNHNN and CDR2 is SYGVQD in the germline V gene (reference sequence). Trimming removed 8 bases from V and 8 bases from J; junction bases left unmatched: 12. This CDR3 has 15 residues. Here the CDR3 DNA reads TGCGCCAGCCAAGAAATTGACAGGGGGAGCGAAAAACTGTTTTTT. Amino acids: CASQEIDRGSEKLFF.

This chain uses TRBV9 with TRBJ2-2, with 9 nucleotides matching TRBD1. The CDR3 runs to 15 residues. The germline gives CDR1 SGDLS, CDR2 YYNGEE. With 3 bases clipped from V and 6 bases from J, the junction kept 6 bases outside the gene matches. The CDR3 DNA follows: TGTGCCAGCAGCGCACAGGGGGCGCGTGCCGGGGAGCTGTTTTTT. Protein product: CASSAQGARAGELFF.

The chain carries TRBV6-1 and TRBJ1-2, with 9 bases matching TRBD1. The V and J ends lost 4 bases and 4 bases, in that order; junction bases with no gene match: 16. Per germline, CDR1 MNHNS and CDR2 SASEGT. The CDR3 has 18 amino acids. The CDR3 DNA sequence: TGTGCCAGCAGTGCCTACAAACGCGGACAGGGGACCTCCTATGGCTACACCTTC. Its translation: CASSAYKRGQGTSYGYTF.

This clone occurred a few times. The chain uses TRBV4-1 and TRBJ2-7; weak D call: TRBD1 (6 bases). The CDR3 length is 14 residues. Trimming removed 2 bases from V and 2 bases from J, with 10 bases in between. CDR1 and CDR2 (germline): MGHRA, YSYEKL. The DNA for the CDR3 is TGCGCCAGCAGCCAACCAGACAGGCCCTACGAGCAGTACTTC. Encoded protein: CASSQPDRPYEQYF.

The chain joins TRBV18 to TRBJ1-2; D gene ambiguous. Per germline, CDR1 KGHSH and CDR2 LQKENI. The V and J ends lost 2 bases and 4 bases respectively, with 17 bases between them. This CDR3 region has 16 residues. The CDR3 loop reads CASSPIREAQVYGYTF. The CDR3 nucleotides are TGTGCCAGCTCACCAATACGTGAGGCCCAGGTCTATGGCTACACCTTC. Full variable domain (remainder filled in from reference TRBV18 and TRBJ1-2): NAGVMQNPRHLVRRRGQEARLRCSPMKGHSHVYWYRQLPEEGLKFMVYLQKENIIDESGMPKERFSAEFPKEGPSILRIQQVVRGDSAAYFCASSPIREAQVYGYTFGSGTRLTVV.

This chain uses TRBV27 with TRBJ2-2; 14 bases align to TRBD2. Germline CDR1 MNHEY, CDR2 SMNVEV (reference sequence). The V and J ends lost 6 bases and 6 bases, in that order; junction bases with no gene match: 6. The CDR3 totals 16 residues. The CDR3 region has the DNA TGTGCCAGCAGACTTCGACTAGCGGGGGGGCCCGGGGAGCTGTTTTTT. Encoded protein: CASRLRLAGGPGELFF.

The gene calls are TRBV2 and TRBJ1-4; 7 bases line up with TRBD1. J lost 0 bases, V lost 6 bases, and 10 bases had no gene match. The CDR3 consists of 17 residues. Germline-derived CDR1 and CDR2 are SNHLY and FYNNEI. The CDR3 loop reads CASREGGQPATNEKLFF. The CDR3 bases are TGTGCCAGCAGGGAGGGGGGACAGCCTGCAACTAATGAAAAACTGTTTTTT.

The chain combines TRBV5-1 with TRBJ2-6; D may match TRBD1 or TRBD2 (6 bases each). Trimming stripped 1 base from V and 1 base from J, with 12 bases between. Germline loops: CDR1 SGHRS, CDR2 YFSETQ. The CDR3 covers 17 residues. The chain's CDR3 is CASSLWQGRSGANVLTF. As DNA, the CDR3 is TGCGCCAGCAGCTTGTGGCAGGGGAGGTCTGGGGCCAACGTCCTGACTTTC.

On this clone: Other DNA sequences within the sample encode an identical CDR3. The chain employs TRBV7-9 and TRBJ2-3; D gene uncertain. V lost 1 base to trimming and J lost 7 bases, with 6 bases between them. CDR1 SEHNR and CDR2 FQNEAQ come from the germline V gene (reference sequence). The CDR3 loop spans 12 amino acids. CDR3 in DNA: TGTGCCAGCAGCTTAGAGCGCAATACGCAGTATTTT. Its translation: CASSLERNTQYF.

This clone was seen a handful of times. CDR3 in DNA: TGTGCCAGCTCACCCGTTAAAGAGACCCAGTACTTC. Its protein is CASSPVKETQYF. The chain recombines TRBV18 with TRBJ2-5; D not certain. The CDR3 covers 12 residues. Trimming removed 3 bases at V and 3 bases at J, with 5 bases between. Germline CDR1 KGHSH, CDR2 LQKENI.

The chain has TRBV11-2 and TRBJ2-3, with D perhaps given as TRBD1 or TRBD2 (5 bases each). V lost 7 bases, J lost 3 bases, and 20 bases lay in between. This CDR3 contains 16 residues. CDR1 SGHAT and CDR2 FQNNGV come from the germline V gene. The CDR3 coding sequence is TGTGCCAGCACCCGAAGGGGAGACCTGGGAACAGATACGCAGTATTTT. Translated: CASTRRGDLGTDTQYF.

The rearrangement links TRBV9 to TRBJ2-2; TRBD1 agrees at 10 bases. The V gene end was trimmed by 6 bases and the J gene end by 5 bases; junction bases not matched to a gene: 4. CDR1 is SGDLS and CDR2 is YYNGEE in the germline V gene. This CDR3 is 14 amino acids long. Written as DNA, the CDR3 is TGTGCCAGCACAGGGACAGGGGCAACCGGGGAGCTGTTTTTT. Translating gives CASTGTGATGELFF.

The chain combines TRBV21-1 with TRBJ2-7; no check of the table's D call, TRBD1, against the DNA was made. TRBV21-1 is a pseudogene locus. This CDR3 is built from 12 residues. The CDR3 bases are TGTGCCAGCAGCGGCAGGGGCTACGAGCAGTACTTC. This codes for CASSGRGYEQYF.

This clone was seen a handful of times. Germline and junction disagree at one end, which may indicate a read error. The rearrangement joins TRBV7-7 to TRBJ2-7; perhaps TRBD1 as D (6 bases). The CDR3 sequence is 15 residues long. From germline, CDR1 is SSHAT and CDR2 FNYEAQ (reference sequence). The DNA of the CDR3 is TGTGCTAGCAGTTCGACAGGATCTCTGACCTACGAGCAGTACTTC. Translated, it gives CASSSTGSLTYEQYF.

J is TRBJ2-5 and V is TRBV6-6; D is possibly TRBD2 (5 bases). Per the germline V gene, CDR1 is MNHNY and CDR2 is SVGAGI (reference sequence). Trimming pared 4 bases from V and 3 bases from J, leaving 6 bases between. The CDR3 totals 12 residues. The DNA of the CDR3 is TGTGCCAGCAGTTTGGAGGAAGAGACCCAGTACTTC. Protein product: CASSLEEETQYF.

The genes are TRBV6-5 and TRBJ2-3; 10 bases line up with TRBD1. CDR3 size: 14 residues. V lost 8 bases and J lost 5; bases outside the gene matches: 7. In germline, CDR1 is MNHEY, CDR2 SVGAGI. The CDR3: CASGRGQGRDTQYF. The CDR3 region has the DNA TGTGCCAGCGGTCGGGGACAGGGGAGAGATACGCAGTATTTT.

The chain employs TRBV5-6 and TRBJ1-1, with 7 bases aligning to TRBD1. Losses at the gene ends were 3 bases for V and 0 bases for J; bases not matched to a gene: 2. CDR1 is SGHDT, CDR2 YYEEEE, per germline. The CDR3 has 14 residues. As DNA, the CDR3 is TGTGCCAGCAGCTGGGGACAGCTGAACACTGAAGCTTTCTTT. As protein: CASSWGQLNTEAFF.

V gene TRBV3-1 (or the pseudogene TRBV3-2) combines with J gene TRBJ1-6; 7 positions agree with TRBD1. Losses at the gene ends were 0 bases for V and 6 bases for J; bases not matched to a gene: 2. There are 15 residues in the CDR3. The V gene's germline CDR1 is LGHDT and CDR2 YNNKEL (reference sequence). The CDR3 sequence is CASSQDDRVNSPLHF. The DNA for the CDR3 is TGTGCCAGCAGCCAAGATGACAGGGTTAATTCACCCCTCCACTTT.

This clone was seen just once. The chain couples TRBV19 to TRBJ2-2; 10 nucleotides match TRBD1. V gave up 5 bases and J gave up 6 bases; unmatched junction bases: 9. Germline V lookup: CDR1 LNHDA, CDR2 SQIVND (reference sequence). CDR3 length: 16 amino acids. The DNA for the CDR3 is TGTGCCAGTAGTGTCACCGACAGGGGGCTCCCCGGGGAGCTGTTTTTT. It translates to CASSVTDRGLPGELFF.

This sequence joins TRBV5-4 and TRBJ2-7, with 8 bases matching TRBD1. The V segment lost 4 bases and the J segment 2 bases; nucleotides outside the gene matches: 8. The CDR3 extends over 15 amino acids. Germline lookup yields CDR1 SGHNT and CDR2 YYREEE (reference sequence). The DNA for the CDR3 is TGTGCCAGCAGCCCCGGGACAGGATTGGCCTACGAGCAGTACTTC. This translates into CASSPGTGLAYEQYF.